These T cell receptor beta chains were read from a single sample in a study of blood T cell repertoires in COVID-19. Produced via immunoSEQ multiplex PCR; TCRdb's table is partial and in-frame only. Here the sample spans some 300,000 clones, around 90% being singletons. The sequencing sample was made of peripheral blood. These receptors all come from a woman aged 35 to 49 with COVID-19, enrolled during active disease. Each CDR3 is given with its conserved first and last residue. A D gene is named only where the DNA matches it firmly. Clone size appears in some rows only: once, few, many, or a class for an expanded clone.

D gene,J gene,V gene,clone size,CDR3 protein,CDR3 DNA
NA,TRBJ1-6,TRBV12-3/TRBV12-4,NA,CASSITGQSPLHF,TGTGCCAGCAGTATTACAGGGCAATCACCCCTCCACTTT
NA,TRBJ1-1,TRBV10-3,NA,CAISAPGMTEAFF,TGTGCCATCAGTGCCCCAGGGATGACTGAAGCTTTCTTT
NA,TRBJ2-5,TRBV7-2,NA,CASSQGRAETQYF,TGTGCCAGCAGCCAAGGCAGGGCCGAGACCCAGTACTTC
NA,TRBJ2-7,TRBV9,NA,CASSVGAQGGYEQYF,TGTGCCAGCAGCGTTGGGGCGCAGGGGGGCTACGAGCAGTACTTC
TRBD2,TRBJ2-7,TRBV3-1/TRBV3-2,NA,CAGGLQGASGAPYEQYF,TGTGCCGGGGGGTTACAAGGGGCTAGCGGGGCGCCCTACGAGCAGTACTTC
NA,TRBJ1-1,TRBV5-1,NA,CASSLELGASTEAFF,TGCGCCAGCAGCTTGGAGTTGGGGGCGAGCACTGAAGCTTTCTTT
TRBD2,TRBJ2-1,TRBV7-2,NA,CASSPGLAGSPLRNEQFF,TGTGCCAGCAGCCCGGGACTAGCGGGATCCCCCCTAAGAAATGAGCAGTTCTTC
TRBD1,TRBJ1-2,TRBV5-5,few,CASSLGDRGYGYTF,TGTGCCAGCAGCTTGGGGGACAGGGGCTATGGCTACACCTTC
TRBD1,TRBJ1-2,TRBV10-3,NA,CAIGQGAGGTF,TGTGCCATCGGACAGGGGGCGGGCGGGACCTTC
NA,TRBJ1-2,TRBV27,once,CASRMSAAHYGYTF,TGTGCCAGCAGGATGTCTGCGGCTCACTATGGCTACACCTTC
NA,TRBJ1-5,TRBV24-1,NA,CATRDRDNQPQHF,TGTGCCACCAGGGACAGAGACAATCAGCCCCAGCATTTT